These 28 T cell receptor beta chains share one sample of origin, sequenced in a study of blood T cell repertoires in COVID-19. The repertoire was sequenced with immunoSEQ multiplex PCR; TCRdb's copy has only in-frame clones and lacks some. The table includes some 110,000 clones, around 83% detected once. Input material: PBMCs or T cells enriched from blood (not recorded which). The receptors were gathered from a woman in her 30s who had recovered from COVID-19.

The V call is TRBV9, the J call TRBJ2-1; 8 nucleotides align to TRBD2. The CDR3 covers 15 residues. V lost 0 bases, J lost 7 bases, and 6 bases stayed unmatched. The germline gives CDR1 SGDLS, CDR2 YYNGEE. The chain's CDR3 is CASSVVGGRSNEQFF. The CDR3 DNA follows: TGTGCCAGCAGCGTAGTCGGCGGGAGGAGTAATGAGCAGTTCTTC. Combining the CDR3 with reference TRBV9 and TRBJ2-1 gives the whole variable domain DSGVTQTPKHLITATGQRVTLRCSPRSGDLSVYWYQQSLDQGLQFLIQYYNGEERAKGNILERFSAQQFPDLHSELNLSSLELGDSALYFCASSVVGGRSNEQFFGPGTRLTVL.

As DNA, the CDR3 is TGTGCCAGCTCAACCGGCGGGGGTACCGGGGAGCTGTTTTTT. Protein sequence: CASSTGGGTGELFF. This chain links TRBV18 with TRBJ2-2; 7 nucleotides line up with TRBD2. V was clipped by 5 bases and J by 5 bases; unmatched bases: 5. The CDR3 has 14 amino acids. CDR1 is KGHSH, CDR2 LQKENI, per germline.

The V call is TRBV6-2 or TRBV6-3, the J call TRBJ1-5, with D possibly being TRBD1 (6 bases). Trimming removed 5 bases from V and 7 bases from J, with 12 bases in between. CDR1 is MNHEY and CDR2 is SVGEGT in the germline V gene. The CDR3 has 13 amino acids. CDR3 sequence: CASSKGGNQPQHF. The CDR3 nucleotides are TGTGCCAGCAGTAAGGGGGGGAACCAGCCCCAGCATTTT.

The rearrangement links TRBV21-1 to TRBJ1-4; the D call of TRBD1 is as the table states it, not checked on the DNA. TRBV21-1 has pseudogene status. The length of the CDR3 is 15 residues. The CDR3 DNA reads TGTGCCAGCAGCAAGAGGGACAGGTTTAATGAAAAACTGTTTTTT. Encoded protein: CASSKRDRFNEKLFF.

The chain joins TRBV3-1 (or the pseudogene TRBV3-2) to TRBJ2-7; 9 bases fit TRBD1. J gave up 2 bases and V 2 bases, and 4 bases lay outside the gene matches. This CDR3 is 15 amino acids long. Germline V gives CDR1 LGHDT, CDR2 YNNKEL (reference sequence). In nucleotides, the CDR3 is TGTGCCAGCAGCCAATCGGGGGACAGGGCCTACGAGCAGTACTTC. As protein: CASSQSGDRAYEQYF.

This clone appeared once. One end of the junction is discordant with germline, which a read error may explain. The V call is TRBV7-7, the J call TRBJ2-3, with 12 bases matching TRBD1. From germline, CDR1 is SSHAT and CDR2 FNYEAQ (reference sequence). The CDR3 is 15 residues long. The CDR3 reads CASSLLGTGGDTQYF. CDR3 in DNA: TGTGCTAGCAGCTTACTAGGGACAGGGGGCGATACGCAGTATTTT.

The chain's CDR3 is CATSDLPGQGADTQYF. CDR3 DNA sequence: TGTGCCACCAGTGATTTACCGGGACAGGGGGCAGATACGCAGTATTTT. This chain connects TRBV24-1 to TRBJ2-3, with 11 bases matching TRBD1. Trimming took 1 base from V and 4 from J; bases not matched to a gene: 3. The CDR3 sequence is 16 residues long. Germline lookup yields CDR1 KGHDR and CDR2 SFDVKD.

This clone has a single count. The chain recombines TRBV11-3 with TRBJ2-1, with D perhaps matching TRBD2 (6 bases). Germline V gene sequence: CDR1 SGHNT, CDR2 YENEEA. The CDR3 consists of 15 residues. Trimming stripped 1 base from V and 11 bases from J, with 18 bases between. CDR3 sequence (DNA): TGTGCCAGCAGCTTAGCCCCGGGCTTAGCGGAGAAGCAGTTCTTC. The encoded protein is CASSLAPGLAEKQFF.

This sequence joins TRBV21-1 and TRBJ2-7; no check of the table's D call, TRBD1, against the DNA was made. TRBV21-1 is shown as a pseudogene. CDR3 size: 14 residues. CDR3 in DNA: TGTGCCAGCAGCAAAGCGGCAGGGAACTACGAGCAGTACTTC. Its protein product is CASSKAAGNYEQYF.

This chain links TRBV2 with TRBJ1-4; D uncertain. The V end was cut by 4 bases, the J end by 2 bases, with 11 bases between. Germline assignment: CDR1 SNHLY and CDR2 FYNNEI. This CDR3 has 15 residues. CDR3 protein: CASSGAFRTNEKLFF. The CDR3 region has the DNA TGTGCCAGCAGTGGGGCTTTCCGGACTAATGAAAAACTGTTTTTT.

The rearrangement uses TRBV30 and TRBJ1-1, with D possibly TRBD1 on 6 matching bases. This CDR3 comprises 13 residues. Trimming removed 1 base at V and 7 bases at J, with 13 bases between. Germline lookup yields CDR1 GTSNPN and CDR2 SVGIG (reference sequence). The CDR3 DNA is TGTGCCTGGAGTGAGAGGGGGTCGAGTGAAGCTTTCTTT. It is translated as CAWSERGSSEAFF. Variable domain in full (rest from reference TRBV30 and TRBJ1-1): SQTIHQWPATLVQPVGSPLSLECTVEGTSNPNLYWYRQAAGRGLQLLFYSVGIGQISSEVPQNLSASRPQDRQFILSSKKLLLSDSGFYLCAWSERGSSEAFFGQGTRLTVV.

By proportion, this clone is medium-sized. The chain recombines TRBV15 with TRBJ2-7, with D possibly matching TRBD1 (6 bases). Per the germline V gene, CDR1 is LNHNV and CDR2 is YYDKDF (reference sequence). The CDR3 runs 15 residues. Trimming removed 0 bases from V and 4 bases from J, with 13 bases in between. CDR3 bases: TGTGCCACCAGCAGAGAGGCAGGGGCCGGTTACGAGCAGTACTTC. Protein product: CATSREAGAGYEQYF.

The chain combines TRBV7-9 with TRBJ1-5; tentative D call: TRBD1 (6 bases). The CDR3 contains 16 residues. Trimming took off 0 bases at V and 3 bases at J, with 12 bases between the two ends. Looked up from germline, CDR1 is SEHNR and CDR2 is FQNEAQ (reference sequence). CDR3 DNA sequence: TGTGCCAGCAGCTTAGCGTCCAGGGGCATCAATCAGCCCCAGCATTTT. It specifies CASSLASRGINQPQHF.

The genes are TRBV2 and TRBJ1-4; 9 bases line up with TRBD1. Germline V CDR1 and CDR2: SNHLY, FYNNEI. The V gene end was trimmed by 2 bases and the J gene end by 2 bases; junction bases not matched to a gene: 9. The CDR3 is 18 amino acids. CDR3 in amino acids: CASSEPRLQGATNEKLFF. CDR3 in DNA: TGTGCCAGCAGTGAACCCAGACTACAGGGGGCGACTAATGAAAAACTGTTTTTT.

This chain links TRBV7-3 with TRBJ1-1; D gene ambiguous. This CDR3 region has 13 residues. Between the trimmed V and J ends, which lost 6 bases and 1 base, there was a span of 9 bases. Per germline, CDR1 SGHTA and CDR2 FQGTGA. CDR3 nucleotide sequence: TGTGCCAGCAGTAACGGGAGGAACACTGAAGCTTTCTTT. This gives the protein CASSNGRNTEAFF.

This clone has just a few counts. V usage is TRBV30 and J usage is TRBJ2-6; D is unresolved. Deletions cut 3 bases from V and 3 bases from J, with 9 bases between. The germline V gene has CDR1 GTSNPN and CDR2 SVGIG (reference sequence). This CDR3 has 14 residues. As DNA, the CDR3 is TGTGCCTGGAGCGTCTTGTATGGGGCCAACGTCCTGACTTTC. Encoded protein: CAWSVLYGANVLTF.

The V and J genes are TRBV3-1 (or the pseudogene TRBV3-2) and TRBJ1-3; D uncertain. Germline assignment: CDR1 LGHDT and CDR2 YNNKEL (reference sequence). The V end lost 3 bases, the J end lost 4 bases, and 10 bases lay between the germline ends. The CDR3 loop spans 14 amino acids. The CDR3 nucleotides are TGTGCCAGCAGCCAGGAGGAGAAGGGAAACACCATATATTTT. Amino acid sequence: CASSQEEKGNTIYF.

CDR3 sequence: CASSPRGGSEEQYF. The CDR3 DNA sequence: TGTGCCAGCTCACCTCGGGGAGGGAGTGAAGAGCAGTACTTC. The chain carries TRBV18 and TRBJ2-7, with 7 bases identical to TRBD2. This CDR3 region has 14 residues. Germline CDR1 reads KGHSH; CDR2 reads LQKENI. Trimming took 3 bases from V and 7 from J; bases not matched to a gene: 9.

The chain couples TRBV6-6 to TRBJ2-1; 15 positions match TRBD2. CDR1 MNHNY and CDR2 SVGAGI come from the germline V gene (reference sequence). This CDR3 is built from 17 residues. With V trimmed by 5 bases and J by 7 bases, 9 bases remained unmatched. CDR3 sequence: CASSRRTSGRVGNEQFF. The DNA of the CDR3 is TGTGCCAGCAGTCGGCGGACTAGCGGGAGGGTGGGTAATGAGCAGTTCTTC.

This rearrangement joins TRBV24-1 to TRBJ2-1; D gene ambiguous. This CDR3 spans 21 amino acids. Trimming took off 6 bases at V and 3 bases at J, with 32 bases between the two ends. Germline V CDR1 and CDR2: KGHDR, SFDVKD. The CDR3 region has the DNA TGTGCCACCAGTATTAAAGACAAGAGCAGGCCCGGCGACCTTTTCTACAATGAGCAGTTCTTC. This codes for CATSIKDKSRPGDLFYNEQFF.

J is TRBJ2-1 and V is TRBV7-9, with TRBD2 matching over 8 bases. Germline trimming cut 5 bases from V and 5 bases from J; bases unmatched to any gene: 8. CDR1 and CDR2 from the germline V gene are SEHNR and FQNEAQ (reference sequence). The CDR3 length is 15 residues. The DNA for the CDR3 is TGTGCCAGCAGCCTCACTAGCGGTGTCGACAATGAGCAGTTCTTC. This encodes CASSLTSGVDNEQFF.

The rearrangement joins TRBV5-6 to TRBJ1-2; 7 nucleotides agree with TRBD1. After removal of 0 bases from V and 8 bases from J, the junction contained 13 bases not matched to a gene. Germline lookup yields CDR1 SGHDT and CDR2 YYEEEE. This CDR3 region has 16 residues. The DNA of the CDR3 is TGTGCCAGCAGCTTGGCCTTAATGGGGACAGCGAACGGCTACACCTTC. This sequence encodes CASSLALMGTANGYTF.

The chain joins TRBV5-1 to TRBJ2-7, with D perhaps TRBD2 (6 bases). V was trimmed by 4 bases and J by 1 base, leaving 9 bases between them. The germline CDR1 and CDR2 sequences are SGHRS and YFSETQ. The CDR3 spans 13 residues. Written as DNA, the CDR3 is TGCGCCAGCAGCCCCCTAGCGTCCTACGAGCAGTACTTC. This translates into CASSPLASYEQYF.

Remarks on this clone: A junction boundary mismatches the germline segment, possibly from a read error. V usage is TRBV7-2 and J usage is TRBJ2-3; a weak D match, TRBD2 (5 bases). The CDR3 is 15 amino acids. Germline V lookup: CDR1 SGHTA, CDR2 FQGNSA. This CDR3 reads CANSLDGDPADTQYF. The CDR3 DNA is TGTGCCAACAGCCTCGACGGGGATCCTGCAGATACGCAGTATTTT.

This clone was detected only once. CDR3 region: CASSLGRGVREGYNEQFF. The CDR3, as DNA: TGTGCCAGCAGCTTAGGAAGAGGAGTGCGGGAGGGATACAATGAGCAGTTCTTC. The rearrangement links TRBV7-9 to TRBJ2-1, with TRBD2 matching 9 bases. With 1 base clipped from V and 4 bases from J, the junction kept 11 bases outside the gene matches. From germline, CDR1 is SEHNR and CDR2 FQNEAQ (reference sequence). CDR3 size: 18 residues.

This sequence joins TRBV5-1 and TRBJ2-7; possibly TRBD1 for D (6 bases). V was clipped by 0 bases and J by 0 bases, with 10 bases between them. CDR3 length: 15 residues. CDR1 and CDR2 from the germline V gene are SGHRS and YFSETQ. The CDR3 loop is CASSLGQANSYEQYF. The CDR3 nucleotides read TGCGCCAGCAGCTTGGGACAGGCGAACTCCTACGAGCAGTACTTC.

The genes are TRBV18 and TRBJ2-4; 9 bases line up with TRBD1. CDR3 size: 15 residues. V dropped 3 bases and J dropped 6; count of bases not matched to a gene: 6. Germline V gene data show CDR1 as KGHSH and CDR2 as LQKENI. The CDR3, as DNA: TGTGCCAGCTCACCGAACAGGGGGCGAGGAAACATTCAGTACTTC. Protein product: CASSPNRGRGNIQYF.

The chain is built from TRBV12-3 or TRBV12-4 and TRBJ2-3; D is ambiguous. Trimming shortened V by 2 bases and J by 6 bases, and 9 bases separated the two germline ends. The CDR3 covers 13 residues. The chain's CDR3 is CASSLQSGDTQYF. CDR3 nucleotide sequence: TGTGCCAGCAGTTTACAGTCGGGTGATACGCAGTATTTT.